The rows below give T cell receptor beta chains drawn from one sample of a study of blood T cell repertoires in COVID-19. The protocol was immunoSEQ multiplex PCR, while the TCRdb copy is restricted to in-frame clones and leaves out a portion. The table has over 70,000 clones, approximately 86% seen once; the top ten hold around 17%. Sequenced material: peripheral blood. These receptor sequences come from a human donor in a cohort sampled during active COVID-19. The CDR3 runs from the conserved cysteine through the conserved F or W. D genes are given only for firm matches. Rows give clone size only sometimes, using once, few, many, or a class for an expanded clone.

TGTGCCAGCAGCGCACAGGGGAACTCCTACGAGCAGTACTTC | CASSAQGNSYEQYF | TRBJ2-7 | TRBD1 | NA | TRBV7-9
TGTGCCAGCACCCAGGGGCCCTACGAGCAGTACTTC | CASTQGPYEQYF | TRBJ2-7 | NA | NA | TRBV5-6
TGTGCCAGCTCACCACCGGGACTGAGAGGGGAGACCCAGTACTTC | CASSPPGLRGETQYF | TRBJ2-5 | NA | NA | TRBV18
TGTGCCAGCAGCGGACCGTGGGGAGGAGAAAAACTGTTTTTT | CASSGPWGGEKLFF | TRBJ1-4 | NA | NA | TRBV9
TGTGCCAGCAGTTGGACAGGGGGCAACACCGGGGAGCTGTTTTTT | CASSWTGGNTGELFF | TRBJ2-2 | TRBD1 | NA | TRBV6-2/TRBV6-3
TGTGCCAGTAGTCCCCGACCAGACGGCTCAGGGACTTTCTTT | CASSPRPDGSGTFF | TRBJ1-1 | NA | NA | TRBV19
TGTGCCAGCAGTGAAAGGGGGGGACTAGCGGGTACCGGAGATACGCAGTATTTT | CASSERGGLAGTGDTQYF | TRBJ2-3 | TRBD2 | few | TRBV6-1
TGTGCCAGCAGCTTAGAAACAGGGGGCACTGAAGCTTTCTTT | CASSLETGGTEAFF | TRBJ1-1 | TRBD1 | NA | TRBV7-9
TGTGCCAGCAGGGGGCGGGGGAACACTGAAGCTTTCTTT | CASRGRGNTEAFF | TRBJ1-1 | NA | NA | TRBV9
TGCGCCAGCAGCCAAGGCCTAGCAGGGAGGTGGAATGGCTACACCTTC | CASSQGLAGRWNGYTF | TRBJ1-2 | NA | NA | TRBV4-1
TGCGCCAGCAGCCCCGGGACAGGGGGGGACGAGCAGTACTTC | CASSPGTGGDEQYF | TRBJ2-7 | TRBD1 | NA | TRBV5-1
TGTGCCAGCTCACCATTAGCGGTCTCGGATGAGCAGTTCTTC | CASSPLAVSDEQFF | TRBJ2-1 | NA | NA | TRBV18
TGTGCCAGCAGTCAGGGGCGGGCTGAAGCTTTCTTT | CASSQGRAEAFF | TRBJ1-1 | NA | NA | TRBV11-2
TGTGCCAGCAGCTTATGGGGGGTATCCACCGGGGAGCTGTTTTTT | CASSLWGVSTGELFF | TRBJ2-2 | NA | NA | TRBV11-2
TGCAGCGTTACCCAGGGGGTTAATCAGCCCCAGCATTTT | CSVTQGVNQPQHF | TRBJ1-5 | TRBD1 | few | TRBV29-1
TGTGCCATCAGCCCCGGACTAGCGGGGGGGAATGAGCAGTTCTTC | CAISPGLAGGNEQFF | TRBJ2-1 | TRBD2 | NA | TRBV10-3
TGTGCCAGCAGCCCCCTGGAGCCCCTGAGCTCTGGAAACACCATATATTTT | CASSPLEPLSSGNTIYF | TRBJ1-3 | NA | NA | TRBV7-8
TGTGCCAGCAGCCTTGGGACACTCGACGTATCCGGGGAGCTGTTTTTT | CASSLGTLDVSGELFF | TRBJ2-2 | NA | NA | TRBV7-3
TGTGCCAGCAGCTTGCCAGGGGGCGAGCAGTACTTC | CASSLPGGEQYF | TRBJ2-7 | TRBD1 | NA | TRBV5-4